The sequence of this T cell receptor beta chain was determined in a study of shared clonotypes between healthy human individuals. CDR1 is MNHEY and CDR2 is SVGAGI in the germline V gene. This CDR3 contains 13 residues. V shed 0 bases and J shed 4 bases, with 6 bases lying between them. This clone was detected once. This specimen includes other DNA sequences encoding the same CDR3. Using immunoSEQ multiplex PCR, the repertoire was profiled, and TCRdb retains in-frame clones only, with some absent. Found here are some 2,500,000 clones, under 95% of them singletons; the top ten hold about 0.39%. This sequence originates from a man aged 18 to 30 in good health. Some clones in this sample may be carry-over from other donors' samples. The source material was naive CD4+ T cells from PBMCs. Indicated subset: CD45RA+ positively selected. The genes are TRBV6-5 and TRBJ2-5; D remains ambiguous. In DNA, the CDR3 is TGTGCCAGCAGTTACTCGACGTCAGAGACCCAGTACTTC. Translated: CASSYSTSETQYF.